This TCR beta chain was obtained from a study of blood T cell repertoires in COVID-19 (dated by TCRdb to the early 2020s). In the study overall: The collaborator samples originated in the United States, Italy and Spain and spanned the acute and convalescent phases of COVID-19. The samples were drawn from two sources: the first 160 participants of the ongoing ImmuneRACE study, and 1,254 subjects contributed by 6 global collaborators. Sample metadata almost always included a de-identified subject ID, COVID-19 status, age in years and sex. A freely available public database, intended as a resource for researchers studying the immune response to SARS-CoV-2, is where the repertoires were released. Where HLA class I and class II types were available, the types were taken from metadata supplied by the sample provider, not from assay-based typing. Subjects who had been exposed to COVID-19, were actively infected with it, or had recovered from it provided the deeply sampled blood TCRbeta repertoires that made up the dataset. The prospective study material was composed of cDNA or gDNA derived from T cells, B-cell-depleted T cells, or PBMCs. Here is what the overall study found, with its caveats: The quantity of clinical and demographic metadata differed by source and by participant and was supplied without curation.

Each collaborating institution followed its own protocols to collect whole blood in K2EDTA tubes. For TCRbeta analysis, collaborators shipped samples as frozen whole blood, isolated PBMCs, or DNA extracted from either of those sample types. On this clone: This receptor's antigen is unknown. No per-base quality is available; no much larger clone lies one base away.

The CDR3 measures 16 amino acids from cysteine to phenylalanine. The read is trimmed to its CDR3 DNA, 48 bases read in frame from base 1. The immunoSEQ Assay, a bias-controlled multiplex PCR, was used to amplify TCRbeta CDR3 regions from genomic DNA. As for the original processing: The number of nucleated cells in each sample was estimated by amplification of reference gene primers within the assay. To quantify the absolute abundance of each unique TCRbeta CDR3 rearrangement, sequence reads were collapsed and filtered. Productive Simpson clonality was computed per sample as the square root of Simpson's diversity index over productive rearrangements. Entries here come from immuneACCESS through TCRdb and include only in-frame sequences with V and J called. Some clones fail to appear in such tables; in the studies checked, an unresolved V gene covers under half of the shortfall, and the cause of the remainder is unknown. V and J calls and clone size are given by that table; D and trimming were obtained from the DNA. Present in this sample are 250,000 or so clones, around 83% of which were seen just once. The ten top clones hold more than 7% of the sample.

Specimen: peripheral blood. This sequence uses TRBV21-1 and TRBJ1-1; whether TRBD1, the table's D call, matches the DNA was not checked. TRBV21-1 is a documented pseudogene. This TCR came from a man older than 75 with acute or convalescent COVID-19. The CDR3 is CASSTCVTASNTEAFF. The DNA sequence follows: TGTGCCAGCAGCACGTGCGTGACAGCGTCGAACACTGAAGCTTTCTTT.